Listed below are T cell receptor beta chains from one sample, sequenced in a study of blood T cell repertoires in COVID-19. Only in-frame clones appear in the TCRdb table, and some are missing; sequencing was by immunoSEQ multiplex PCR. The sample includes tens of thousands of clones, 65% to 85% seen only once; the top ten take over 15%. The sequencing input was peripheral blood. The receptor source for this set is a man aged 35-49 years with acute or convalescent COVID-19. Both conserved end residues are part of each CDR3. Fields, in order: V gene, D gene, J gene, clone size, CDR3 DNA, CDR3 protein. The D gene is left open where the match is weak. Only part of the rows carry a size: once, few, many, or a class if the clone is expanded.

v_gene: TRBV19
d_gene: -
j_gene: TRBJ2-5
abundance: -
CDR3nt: TGTGCCAGTAGTAAATCCAGCAGGGATTGGGGGACCCAGTACTTC
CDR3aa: CASSKSSRDWGTQYF

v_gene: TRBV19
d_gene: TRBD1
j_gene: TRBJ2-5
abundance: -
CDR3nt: TGTGCCAGTAGCCGCGGGACAGGGGAGGAGACCCAGTACTTC
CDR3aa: CASSRGTGEETQYF

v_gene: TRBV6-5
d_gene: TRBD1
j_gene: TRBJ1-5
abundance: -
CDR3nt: TGTGCCAGCCAGCGACAGGGCAGCAATCAGCCCCAGCATTTT
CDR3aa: CASQRQGSNQPQHF

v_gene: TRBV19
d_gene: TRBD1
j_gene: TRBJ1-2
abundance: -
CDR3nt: TGTGCCAGCCAACAAACAGGGGGCTATGGCTACACCTTC
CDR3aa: CASQQTGGYGYTF

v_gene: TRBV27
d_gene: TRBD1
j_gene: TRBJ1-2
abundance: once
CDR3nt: TGTGCCAGCACAAGTTCCGGGACAGGCTTCCCGATCTCCTATGGCTACACCTTC
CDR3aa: CASTSSGTGFPISYGYTF

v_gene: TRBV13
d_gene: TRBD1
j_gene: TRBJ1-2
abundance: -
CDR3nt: TGTGCCAGCAGCAACACCGGGACAGGGAACTATGGCTACACCTTC
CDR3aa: CASSNTGTGNYGYTF

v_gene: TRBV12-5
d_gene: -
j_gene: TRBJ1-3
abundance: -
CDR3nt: TGTGCTAGTGGCCCAGATGGCGGAAACACCATATATTTT
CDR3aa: CASGPDGGNTIYF

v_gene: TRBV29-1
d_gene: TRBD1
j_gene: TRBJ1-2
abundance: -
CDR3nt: TGCAGCACACAGGGGGGGTCTAACTATGGCTACACCTTC
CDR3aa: CSTQGGSNYGYTF

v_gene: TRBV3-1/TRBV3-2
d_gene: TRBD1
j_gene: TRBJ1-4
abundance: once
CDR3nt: TGTGCCAGCAGCTCCTCAGGGGGTCCCTGGGAAAAACTGTTTTTT
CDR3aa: CASSSSGGPWEKLFF

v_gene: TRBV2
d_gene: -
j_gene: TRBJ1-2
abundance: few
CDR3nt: TGTGCCAGCAGTGTGCAGGGGCCATATGGCTACACCTTC
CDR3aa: CASSVQGPYGYTF

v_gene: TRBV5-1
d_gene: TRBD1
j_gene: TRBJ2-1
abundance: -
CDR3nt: TGCGCCAGCAGCTTGGGGGACAGGGTCCCCAATGAGCAGTTCTTC
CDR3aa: CASSLGDRVPNEQFF

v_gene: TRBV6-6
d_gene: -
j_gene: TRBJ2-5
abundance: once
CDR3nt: TGTGCCAGCAGTTACTCGCGGCGGTTCCAAGAGACCCAGTACTTC
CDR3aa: CASSYSRRFQETQYF

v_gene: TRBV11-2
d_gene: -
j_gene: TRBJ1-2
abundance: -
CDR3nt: TGTGCCAGCAGCTTAGAGGGCAGGGAATTTAATGGCTACACCTTC
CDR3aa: CASSLEGREFNGYTF

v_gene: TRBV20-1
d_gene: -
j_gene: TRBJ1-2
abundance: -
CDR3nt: TGCAGTGCTAGTGGCGGTTATCGGGGCTACACCTTC
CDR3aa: CSASGGYRGYTF

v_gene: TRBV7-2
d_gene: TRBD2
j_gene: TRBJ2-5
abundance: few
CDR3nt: TGTGCCAGCAGCTTAGTAGCGGGGCCGGGGACCCAGTACTTC
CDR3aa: CASSLVAGPGTQYF

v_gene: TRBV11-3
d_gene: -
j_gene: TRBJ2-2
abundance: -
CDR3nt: TGTGCCAGCAGCCCCAGACAGACAGGCTCCGGGGAGCTGTTTTTT
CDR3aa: CASSPRQTGSGELFF

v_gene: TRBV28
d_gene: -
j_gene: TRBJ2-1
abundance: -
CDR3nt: TGTGCCAGCAGTTTAGTAAACTCCGGGACAATAAACAATGAGCAGTTCTTC
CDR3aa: CASSLVNSGTINNEQFF

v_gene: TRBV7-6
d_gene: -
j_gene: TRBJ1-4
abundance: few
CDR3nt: TGTGCCAGCAGCTTAGCTGGAGGGACCTTTGAAAAACTGTTTTTT
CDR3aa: CASSLAGGTFEKLFF

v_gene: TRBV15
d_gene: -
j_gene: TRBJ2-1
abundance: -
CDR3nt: TGTGCCACCAGCAGGAGCAGGCATCAGGAGCAGTTCTTC
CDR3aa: CATSRSRHQEQFF

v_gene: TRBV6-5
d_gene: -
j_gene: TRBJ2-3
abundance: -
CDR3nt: TGTGCCAGCCGAGGATCGAGCACAGATACGCAGTATTTT
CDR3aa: CASRGSSTDTQYF

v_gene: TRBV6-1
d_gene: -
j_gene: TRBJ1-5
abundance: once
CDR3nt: TGTGCCAGCAGTGAACTTGGTTTTACAGGGTATAGCAATCAGCCCCAGCATTTT
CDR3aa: CASSELGFTGYSNQPQHF

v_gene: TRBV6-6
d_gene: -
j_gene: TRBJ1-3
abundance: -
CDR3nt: TGTGCCAGCAGTAATCGGGACACTGGAAACACCATATATTTT
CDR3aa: CASSNRDTGNTIYF

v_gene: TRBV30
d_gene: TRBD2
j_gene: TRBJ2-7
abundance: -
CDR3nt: TGTGCCTGGAGTGCGGATAGCGGGAGGAGAACAGGCGAGCAGTACTTC
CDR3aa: CAWSADSGRRTGEQYF

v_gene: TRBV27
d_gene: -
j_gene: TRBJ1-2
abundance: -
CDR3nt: TGTGCCAGCAGTTTATCTGCGTTTCTGGCAGGGGTCGGCTACACCTTC
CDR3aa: CASSLSAFLAGVGYTF

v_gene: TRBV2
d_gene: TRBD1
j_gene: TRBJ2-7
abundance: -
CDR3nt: TGTGCCAGCACCTCCGGGACAGGGTTCTACGAGCAGTACTTC
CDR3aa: CASTSGTGFYEQYF

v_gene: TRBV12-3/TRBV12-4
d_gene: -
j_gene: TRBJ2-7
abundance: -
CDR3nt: TGTGCCAGCAGTTTGGGGCATCTCGAGCAGTACTTC
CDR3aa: CASSLGHLEQYF